This entry lists 16 T cell receptor beta chains sequenced from one sample in a study of beta chain features in type 1 diabetes. What was sequenced were expressed TCRB transcripts, since all of the isolated RNA had been reverse transcribed. This table comes from immunoSEQ multiplex PCR, and its TCRdb copy is limited to in-frame clones, with some not included. This sample carries around 340,000 clones, about 19% of them seen once, and the ten largest clones take around 0.044%. Input material: naive CD4+ T cells from blood. These receptors were collected from a woman aged 18-29 years in good health.

This clone was detected only a few times. The V call is TRBV5-1, the J call TRBJ2-1; 8 nucleotides line up with TRBD2. CDR3 size: 16 residues. V shed 0 bases, J shed 5 bases, and the junction held 7 bases outside the gene matches. Germline values: CDR1 SGHRS, CDR2 YFSETQ. In DNA form, the CDR3 reads TGCGCCAGCAGCTTGGTTACAGCGGGGGCCCACAATGAGCAGTTCTTC. Protein: CASSLVTAGAHNEQFF.

The J gene is TRBJ2-3, the V gene TRBV30; TRBD1 matches at 10 bases. V trimming: 2 bases; J trimming: 4 bases; junction bases outside the gene matches: 6. The CDR3 consists of 15 residues. Germline V lookup: CDR1 GTSNPN, CDR2 SVGIG (reference sequence). This CDR3 is CAWSPGTGVSDTQYF. In DNA, the CDR3 is TGTGCCTGGAGTCCCGGGACAGGGGTATCAGATACGCAGTATTTT.

This clone was recorded a few times. This sequence joins TRBV5-4 and TRBJ2-5; 7 bases map to TRBD1. The CDR3 contains 14 residues. Germline V lookup: CDR1 SGHNT, CDR2 YYREEE (reference sequence). J gave up 5 bases and V 0 bases, and 4 bases lay outside the gene matches. The CDR3 sequence: CASSLEGAWETQYF. CDR3 nucleotides: TGTGCCAGCAGCTTGGAGGGGGCTTGGGAGACCCAGTACTTC. The full variable domain, its missing parts supplied by reference TRBV5-4 and TRBJ2-5, is ETGVTQSPTHLIKTRGQQVTLRCSSQSGHNTVSWYQQALGQGPQFIFQYYREEENGRGNFPPRFSGLQFPNYSSELNVNALELDDSALYLCASSLEGAWETQYFGPGTRLLVL.

Notes on this clone: Compared with germline, one end of the junction differs, possibly owing to a read error. The chain joins TRBV4-3 to TRBJ2-1, with D hard to call. The length of the CDR3 is 15 residues. Germline V CDR1 and CDR2: LGHNA, YSLEER. The CDR3 nucleotides are TGCGCCAGCAGCCAAGATCTCCCCTCCCACAATGAGCAGTTCTTC. Translated: CASSQDLPSHNEQFF.

This clone was seen a handful of times. The chain couples TRBV6-5 to TRBJ2-7; 9 bases match TRBD2. The CDR3 extends over 15 amino acids. Germline-derived CDR1 and CDR2 are MNHEY and SVGAGI. V lost 6 bases to trimming and J lost 5 bases; unmatched junction nucleotides: 11. The CDR3 spells CASRRAGGLLNEQYF. As DNA, the CDR3 is TGTGCCAGCAGACGAGCGGGGGGCCTTCTTAACGAGCAGTACTTC.

This rearrangement joins TRBV5-5 to TRBJ2-5, with D perhaps matching TRBD2 (5 bases). Germline lookup yields CDR1 SGHKS and CDR2 YYEKEE (reference sequence). The CDR3 runs 13 residues. V gave up 5 bases and J gave up 5 bases, with 13 bases separating them. The CDR3 DNA is TGTGCCAGCAGTCTGGAACCGGGGGAGACCCAGTACTTC. It codes for CASSLEPGETQYF.

This clone has more than one count but fewer than ten. V and J are TRBV5-4 and TRBJ2-5; TRBD2 aligns across 8 bases. Per germline, CDR1 SGHNT and CDR2 YYREEE (reference sequence). This CDR3 contains 14 residues. Losses at the gene ends were 1 base for V and 5 bases for J; bases not matched to a gene: 4. CDR3 sequence reads: CASSLTSGSETQYF. The CDR3 DNA sequence: TGTGCCAGCAGCTTGACTAGCGGTAGCGAGACCCAGTACTTC.

The chain has TRBV30 and TRBJ2-7; TRBD2 agrees at 13 bases. After removal of 2 bases from V and 12 bases from J, the junction contained 10 bases not matched to a gene. Germline lookup yields CDR1 GTSNPN and CDR2 SVGIG (reference sequence). The CDR3 contains 14 residues. CDR3 sequence: CAWSPGTSGTPRYF. The CDR3 nucleotides are TGTGCCTGGAGTCCCGGGACTAGCGGGACCCCTCGGTACTTC.

This clone was found a few times. This CDR3 is CASREEGRGYSPLHF. Written as DNA, the CDR3 is TGCGCCAGCAGGGAGGAGGGCAGGGGGTATTCACCCCTCCACTTT. V is TRBV5-1 and J is TRBJ1-6; 7 bases line up with TRBD1. This CDR3 is built from 15 residues. Germline values: CDR1 SGHRS, CDR2 YFSETQ. After removal of 5 bases from V and 8 bases from J, the junction contained 10 bases not matched to a gene.

V usage is TRBV15 and J usage is TRBJ1-1; no firm D call. Germline CDR1 and CDR2: LNHNV and YYDKDF (reference sequence). The CDR3 is made up of 16 amino acids. V was clipped by 0 bases and J by 2 bases, with 13 bases between them. CDR3 in DNA: TGTGCCACCAGCAGAGATAATGAAGCGGGAAACACTGAAGCTTTCTTT. Amino acid sequence: CATSRDNEAGNTEAFF.

The chain uses TRBV10-3 and TRBJ1-2; no clear D. CDR3 size: 13 residues. CDR1 is ENHRY, CDR2 SYGVKD, per germline. V lost 3 bases and J 4 bases, leaving 9 bases between the germline ends. This chain's CDR3 is CAISEVGSYGYTF. CDR3 in DNA: TGTGCCATCAGTGAAGTCGGGTCCTATGGCTACACCTTC.

The J gene is TRBJ1-6, the V gene TRBV7-2; 8 bases fit TRBD1. This CDR3 is built from 14 residues. V trimming: 7 bases; J trimming: 5 bases; junction bases outside the gene matches: 4. The germline CDR1 and CDR2 sequences are SGHTA and FQGNSA. Here the CDR3 reads CASNVQGDNSPLHF. The DNA for the CDR3 is TGTGCCAGCAACGTACAGGGGGATAATTCACCCCTCCACTTT.

CDR3 region: CAIRTGEVYGYTF. The CDR3 nucleotides read TGTGCCATCAGGACAGGGGAAGTTTATGGCTACACCTTC. The chain has TRBV10-3 and TRBJ1-2; 8 bases align to TRBD1. The germline V gene encodes CDR1 ENHRY and CDR2 SYGVKD. The CDR3 runs 13 residues. Germline trimming cut 6 bases from V and 5 bases from J; bases unmatched to any gene: 5.

This clone has a handful of counts. The chain is built from TRBV2 and TRBJ1-4, with 7 bases matching TRBD1. The CDR3 runs 15 residues. Losses at the gene ends were 2 bases for V and 4 bases for J; bases not matched to a gene: 4. Germline loops: CDR1 SNHLY, CDR2 FYNNEI. CDR3 amino acids: CASSELDRSNEKLFF. CDR3 nucleotides: TGTGCCAGCAGTGAACTGGACAGGAGTAATGAAAAACTGTTTTTT.

This clone was detected a few times. Other DNA sequences of this sample code for an identical CDR3. The CDR3, as DNA: TGCGCCAGCAGCCTCGCCGGTCAAAACATTCAGTACTTC. Protein product: CASSLAGQNIQYF. The chain couples TRBV5-1 to TRBJ2-4; no definite D call. CDR1 SGHRS and CDR2 YFSETQ come from the germline V gene. The V end lost 4 bases, the J end lost 5 bases, and 10 bases lay between the germline ends. The CDR3 runs to 13 residues.

The chain joins TRBV4-1 to TRBJ1-4, with a possible D match to TRBD1 (5 bases). In germline, CDR1 is MGHRA, CDR2 YSYEKL. This CDR3 has 15 amino acids. V was cut by 6 bases and J by 3 bases, with 14 bases left in between. The CDR3 coding sequence is TGCGCCAGCAGGCTCCATCGGGGGTCTAATGAAAAACTGTTTTTT. Protein: CASRLHRGSNEKLFF.